The 15 T cell receptor beta chains below come from one sample, sequenced in a study of T cell changes during pregnancy in multiple sclerosis. Method: immunoSEQ multiplex PCR; TCRdb's copy keeps in-frame clones and lacks some. The sample lists 80,000 to 130,000 clones; 85% to 95% were seen once. The input for sequencing was peripheral blood, taken before pregnancy. The source of these receptors is a female donor with multiple sclerosis, enrolled in a pregnancy study.

This chain links TRBV6-1 with TRBJ1-4; possibly TRBD1 for D (6 bases). V gave up 1 base and J gave up 6 bases, with 9 bases separating them. Germline-derived CDR1 and CDR2 are MNHNS and SASEGT. This CDR3 is 14 amino acids long. As DNA, the CDR3 is TGTGCCAGCAGTGAAGACAGGGTGGATGAAAAACTGTTTTTT. It yields the protein CASSEDRVDEKLFF.

The chain is built from TRBV7-6 and TRBJ2-1, with 10 bases matching TRBD1. The CDR3 totals 17 residues. Germline assignment: CDR1 SGHVS and CDR2 FNYEAQ. The V segment lost 1 base and the J segment 7 bases; nucleotides outside the gene matches: 10. The CDR3 DNA sequence: TGTGCCAGCAGCTTAGGGGGGCTGGGGACAGGGGAAAATGAGCAGTTCTTC. Translation: CASSLGGLGTGENEQFF.

This chain joins TRBV5-4 and TRBJ2-3, with 9 nucleotides matching TRBD2. The germline CDR1 and CDR2 sequences are SGHNT and YYREEE (reference sequence). After removal of 3 bases from V and 0 bases from J, the junction contained 5 bases not matched to a gene. The CDR3 runs to 16 residues. CDR3 sequence: CASSSITSGSTDTQYF. The CDR3 region has the DNA TGTGCCAGCAGCTCCATTACTAGCGGGAGCACAGATACGCAGTATTTT.

The V call is TRBV28, the J call TRBJ2-6, with D possibly TRBD1 on 6 matching bases. CDR3 length: 17 amino acids. Germline V gene lookup returns CDR1 MDHEN and CDR2 SYDVKM. The ends were cut back, 3 bases at V and 0 bases at J, with 12 bases in the middle. The CDR3 protein is CASSFGTLRSGANVLTF. The CDR3 coding sequence is TGTGCCAGCAGTTTCGGGACACTGCGCTCTGGGGCCAACGTCCTGACTTTC.

The chain has TRBV27 and TRBJ2-1; a possible D gene is TRBD2 (5 bases). The V end was cut by 3 bases, the J end by 0 bases, with 15 bases between. Germline CDR1 and CDR2: MNHEY and SMNVEV (reference sequence). The CDR3 spans 17 residues. In DNA form, the CDR3 reads TGTGCCAGCAGTTTCCTAGCCTCACTAAGCTCCTACAATGAGCAGTTCTTC. It translates to CASSFLASLSSYNEQFF.

The chain couples TRBV4-1 to TRBJ2-1; unclear D gene. Trimming took 0 bases from V and 4 from J, leaving 7 bases between them. The germline gives CDR1 MGHRA, CDR2 YSYEKL. The CDR3 totals 14 residues. CDR3: CASSQDEEYNEQFF. DNA of the CDR3: TGCGCCAGCAGCCAAGATGAAGAGTACAATGAGCAGTTCTTC.

The chain links TRBV12-5 to TRBJ1-5, with TRBD1 matching over 8 bases. The CDR3 loop spans 13 amino acids. The germline CDR1 and CDR2 sequences are LGHNT and FRNRAP. The CDR3: CAAGTGNNQPQHF. DNA for the CDR3: TGTGCCGCCGGGACAGGAAACAATCAGCCCCAGCATTTT.

The chain links TRBV28 to TRBJ1-4, with D perhaps matching TRBD1 (5 bases). This CDR3 has 16 residues. Per the germline V gene, CDR1 is MDHEN and CDR2 is SYDVKM. Between the trimmed V and J ends, which lost 2 bases and 7 bases, there was a span of 17 bases. CDR3 nucleotides: TGTGCCAGCAGTTTACTTGCGGGGGGTTTCGGTGAAAAACTGTTTTTT. As protein: CASSLLAGGFGEKLFF.

The chain employs TRBV19 and TRBJ1-5; 7 bases line up with TRBD1. Germline V gene sequence: CDR1 LNHDA, CDR2 SQIVND (reference sequence). The junction had 9 bases not matched to a gene; V was cut back by 1 base and J by 6 bases. The CDR3 is 16 residues long. The CDR3 loop is CASSIVLRQGAQPQHF. For the CDR3, the DNA is TGTGCCAGTAGTATAGTTCTGAGACAGGGCGCTCAGCCCCAGCATTTT. The complete variable domain, with remaining parts taken from reference TRBV19 and TRBJ1-5, reads DGGITQSPKYLFRKEGQNVTLSCEQNLNHDAMYWYRQDPGQGLRLIYYSQIVNDFQKGDIAEGYSVSREKKESFPLTVTSAQKNPTAFYLCASSIVLRQGAQPQHFGDGTRLSIL.

This chain joins TRBV7-9 and TRBJ1-1; TRBD1 matches at 7 bases. Germline V CDR1 and CDR2: SEHNR, FQNEAQ (reference sequence). V lost 8 bases, J lost 0 bases, and 6 bases stayed unmatched. The CDR3 loop spans 14 amino acids. In DNA, the CDR3 is TGTGCCAGCCGTCGGGACAGCCTGAACACTGAAGCTTTCTTT. This translates into CASRRDSLNTEAFF.

This clone was counted a single time. The J gene is TRBJ2-7, the V gene TRBV19; 7 positions agree with TRBD1. The CDR3 contains 13 residues. Germline V gives CDR1 LNHDA, CDR2 SQIVND (reference sequence). Trimming cost V 4 bases and J 3 bases; bases outside gene matches: 3. CDR3 in amino acids: CASSSDRDYEQYF. The CDR3 nucleotides are TGTGCCAGTAGTAGTGACAGGGACTACGAGCAGTACTTC.

The V call is TRBV5-5, the J call TRBJ2-3; the match to TRBD2 covers 9 bases. CDR3 length: 19 residues. Unmatched junction bases numbered 11, after V lost 0 bases and J lost 0 bases. CDR1 and CDR2 from the germline V gene are SGHKS and YYEKEE (reference sequence). The CDR3 loop reads CASSLVFVAGGSSTDTQYF. CDR3 nucleotides: TGTGCCAGCAGCTTGGTATTTGTCGCGGGAGGGTCTAGCACAGATACGCAGTATTTT.

The chain couples TRBV27 to TRBJ2-7, with TRBD2 matching over 7 bases. Germline V gene data show CDR1 as MNHEY and CDR2 as SMNVEV (reference sequence). The CDR3 is 14 residues long. J gave up 0 bases and V 6 bases, and 5 bases lay outside the gene matches. The CDR3 sequence is CASRPGGSSYEQYF. DNA for the CDR3: TGTGCCAGCAGACCCGGGGGGAGCTCCTACGAGCAGTACTTC.

The rearrangement joins TRBV5-1 to TRBJ2-3, with a tentative D call TRBD1 (5 bases). Trimming removed 3 bases from V and 2 bases from J, with 7 bases in between. Germline V gene sequence: CDR1 SGHRS, CDR2 YFSETQ. The CDR3 is 13 amino acids. The CDR3 bases are TGCGCCAGCAGCTCAGGGCCCACAGATACGCAGTATTTT. Its translation is CASSSGPTDTQYF.

CDR3 sequence reads: CASSILGSENEQFF. For the CDR3, the DNA is TGTGCCAGCAGCATACTAGGTAGTGAGAATGAGCAGTTCTTC. This chain uses TRBV28 with TRBJ2-1; a weak D match, TRBD2 (5 bases). V shed 6 bases and J shed 7 bases, with 16 bases lying between them. The CDR3 covers 14 residues. Germline CDR1 and CDR2: MDHEN and SYDVKM.